The 14 T cell receptor beta chains reported below all come from one sample, sequenced in a study of T cells after posttransplantation cyclophosphamide. Busulfan-fludarabine conditioning, marrow transplant, and cyclophosphamide on days +3 and +4 were administered. Measured with immunoSEQ multiplex PCR; TCRdb has only the in-frame clones, and not every one. Of 35,000 to 45,000 clones in the sample, 78% were seen once. This specimen consisted of CD4+ T cells sorted from blood, obtained around 2,000 days after a stem cell transplant with posttransplant cyclophosphamide. The origin of the receptors is a female patient in her forties or fifties who received an allogeneic stem cell transplant from a related donor, was CMV-positive, and had no GVHD. The graft donor may be the source of some T cells.

DNA for the CDR3: TGTGCCAGCAGAGGGCGAACCGGGACTAGCGTTACCTACGAGCAGTACTTC. It specifies CASRGRTGTSVTYEQYF. The chain combines TRBV2 with TRBJ2-7, with TRBD2 matching 10 bases. The V gene's germline CDR1 is SNHLY and CDR2 FYNNEI. The CDR3 covers 17 residues. V shed 6 bases, J shed 2 bases, and the junction held 13 bases outside the gene matches. Using reference TRBV2 and TRBJ2-7 for the parts outside the CDR3, the full variable domain is EPEVTQTPSHQVTQMGQEVILRCVPISNHLYFYWYRQILGQKVEFLVSFYNNEISEKSEIFDDQFSVERPDGSNFTLKIRSTKLEDSAMYFCASRGRTGTSVTYEQYFGPGTRLTVT.

This chain connects TRBV7-2 to TRBJ2-3; 11 bases line up with TRBD1. The CDR3 covers 14 residues. V dropped 8 bases and J dropped 4; count of bases not matched to a gene: 5. Germline V gene lookup returns CDR1 SGHTA and CDR2 FQGNSA. CDR3 sequence: CASVGQGAADTQYF. CDR3 DNA: TGTGCCAGCGTAGGACAGGGGGCAGCAGATACGCAGTATTTT.

The gene calls are TRBV7-6 and TRBJ1-4; 9 bases fit TRBD1. Unmatched junction bases numbered 13, after V lost 5 bases and J lost 6 bases. The germline CDR1 and CDR2 sequences are SGHVS and FNYEAQ. This CDR3 contains 17 residues. The CDR3 DNA reads as TGTGCCAGCAGCCTCCTTCGACCGGGACAGGGTCATGAAAAACTGTTTTTT. Protein: CASSLLRPGQGHEKLFF.

Only a few counts were recorded for this clone. CDR3 in amino acids: CASSLGWDNSGNTIYF. CDR3 coding DNA: TGTGCCAGCAGCTTAGGGTGGGACAACTCTGGAAACACCATATATTTT. This sequence joins TRBV7-6 and TRBJ1-3, with D perhaps TRBD1 (6 bases). Germline CDR1 reads SGHVS; CDR2 reads FNYEAQ. This CDR3 region has 16 residues. The ends were cut back, 1 base at V and 0 bases at J, with 10 bases in the middle.

The CDR3 here is CAISEPGQGGYEQYF. CDR3 coding DNA: TGTGCCATCAGTGAGCCGGGACAGGGGGGTTACGAGCAGTACTTC. The chain joins TRBV10-3 to TRBJ2-7, with 11 bases fitting TRBD1. Looked up from germline, CDR1 is ENHRY and CDR2 is SYGVKD. V shed 2 bases, J shed 4 bases, and the junction held 4 bases outside the gene matches. The CDR3 length is 15 residues.

The V and J genes are TRBV5-1 and TRBJ2-3; TRBD2 is a possible D gene (5 bases). Per germline, CDR1 SGHRS and CDR2 YFSETQ. Trimming stripped 4 bases from V and 5 bases from J, with 14 bases between. This CDR3 spans 14 amino acids. DNA of the CDR3: TGCGCCAGCAGCCGGGAAAGGGTGGTAGATACGCAGTATTTT. It encodes CASSRERVVDTQYF.

This chain joins TRBV18 and TRBJ2-3; 7 bases are a match to TRBD2. The CDR3 runs to 15 residues. CDR1 is KGHSH and CDR2 is LQKENI in the germline V gene. V shed 5 bases, J shed 2 bases, and the junction held 7 bases outside the gene matches. The CDR3 bases are TGTGCCAGCTCAGCCGCGGGGGATCCCACAGATACGCAGTATTTT. It codes for CASSAAGDPTDTQYF. The full variable domain, completed using reference TRBV18 and TRBJ2-3, is NAGVMQNPRHLVRRRGQEARLRCSPMKGHSHVYWYRQLPEEGLKFMVYLQKENIIDESGMPKERFSAEFPKEGPSILRIQQVVRGDSAAYFCASSAAGDPTDTQYFGPGTRLTVL.

This CDR3 is CASSILLDSTDTQYF. The CDR3 nucleotides are TGTGCCAGTAGTATACTCTTAGATAGCACAGATACGCAGTATTTT. The chain recombines TRBV19 with TRBJ2-3; D ambiguous. V dropped 2 bases and J dropped 0 bases, with 9 bases sitting between them. CDR1 and CDR2 from the germline V gene are LNHDA and SQIVND (reference sequence). This CDR3 contains 15 residues.

This clone has a handful of counts. The chain is built from TRBV7-3 and TRBJ2-1; D uncertain. Germline values: CDR1 SGHTA, CDR2 FQGTGA. This CDR3 region has 12 residues. V was pared by 5 bases and J by 7 bases, with 9 bases between. CDR3 bases: TGTGCCAGCAGCCCCTCGCGTAATGAGCAGTTCTTC. This codes for CASSPSRNEQFF.

This clone was seen just once. The chain recombines TRBV29-1 with TRBJ2-1, with TRBD2 matching 7 bases. The CDR3 contains 11 residues. V lost 5 bases to trimming and J lost 12 bases; unmatched junction nucleotides: 7. CDR1 and CDR2 from the germline V gene are SQVTM and ANQGSEA. The CDR3 sequence is CSVTRQRGQFF. CDR3 coding DNA: TGCAGCGTTACCCGACAGCGGGGGCAGTTCTTC.

The chain couples TRBV4-2 to TRBJ1-4; a weak D match, TRBD1 (5 bases). There are 15 residues in the CDR3. Trimming removed 4 bases at V and 7 bases at J, with 16 bases between. CDR1 and CDR2 from the germline V gene are LGHNA and YNFKEQ. CDR3 in amino acids: CASSPRAPPGEKLFF. CDR3 DNA sequence: TGTGCCAGCAGCCCCAGGGCACCGCCCGGTGAAAAACTGTTTTTT.

On this clone itself: A read error may produce the germline difference seen at one junction end. The V gene is TRBV6-1, the J gene TRBJ2-7; maybe TRBD1 (6 bases). The CDR3 runs to 13 residues. From germline, CDR1 is MNHNS and CDR2 SASEGT. Written as DNA, the CDR3 is TGTGCCAGCACCCCCCGGGGCAGGGGCCTACCGGACTTC. This sequence encodes CASTPRGRGLPDF.

The J gene is TRBJ1-5, the V gene TRBV6-1; 9 nucleotides align to TRBD1. Germline lookup yields CDR1 MNHNS and CDR2 SASEGT. The CDR3 is 17 residues long. V gave up 2 bases and J gave up 2 bases; unmatched junction bases: 7. The CDR3 loop reads CASSERDRASRNQPQHF. In DNA, the CDR3 is TGTGCCAGCAGTGAAAGGGACAGGGCATCTCGCAATCAGCCCCAGCATTTT.

The chain is built from TRBV28 and TRBJ2-7; possibly TRBD2 for D (5 bases). Germline V gene sequence: CDR1 MDHEN, CDR2 SYDVKM. This CDR3 contains 12 residues. V was trimmed by 2 bases and J by 7 bases, leaving 9 bases between them. CDR3 sequence: CASSLISGEQYF. The CDR3 region has the DNA TGTGCCAGCAGTTTAATTTCGGGGGAGCAGTACTTC.